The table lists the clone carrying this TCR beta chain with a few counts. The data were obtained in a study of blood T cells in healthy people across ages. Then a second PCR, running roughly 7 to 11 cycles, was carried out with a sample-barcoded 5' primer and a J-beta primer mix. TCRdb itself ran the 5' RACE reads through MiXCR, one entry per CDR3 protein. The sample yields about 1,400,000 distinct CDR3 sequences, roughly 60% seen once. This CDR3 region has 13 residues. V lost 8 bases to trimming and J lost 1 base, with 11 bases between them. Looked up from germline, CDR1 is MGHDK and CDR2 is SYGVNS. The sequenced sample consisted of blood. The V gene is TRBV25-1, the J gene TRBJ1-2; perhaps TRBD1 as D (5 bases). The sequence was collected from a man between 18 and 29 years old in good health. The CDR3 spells CASSRQINYGYTF. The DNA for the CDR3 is TGTGCCAGCTCGAGACAGATTAACTATGGCTACACCTTC.